This T cell receptor (beta chain) was captured by sequencing in a study of blood T cell repertoires in COVID-19. For the study at large: T cells, B-cell-depleted T cells, or PBMCs supplied cDNA or gDNA.

As processed by the authors: Researchers report that nucleated cell counts were estimated from reference gene primer amplification. Assay used: immunoSEQ multiplex PCR; TCRdb lists only in-frame clones, some missing. V and J calls and clone size are copied from that table; D and trimming were computed from the DNA. The sample shows about 140,000 clones, around 79% of them seen only once. This clone was seen a single time. J gave up 1 base and V 7 bases, and 5 bases lay outside the gene matches. Germline V gene sequence: CDR1 MNHEY, CDR2 SVGAGI. CDR3 size: 14 residues. The sequenced sample consisted of peripheral blood. This TCR was sampled from a man in his sixties with acute or convalescent COVID-19. The V gene is TRBV6-5, the J gene TRBJ2-3; TRBD1 agrees at 7 bases. The CDR3, as DNA: TGTGCCAGCACCAAAGGACAGGGCACAGATACGCAGTATTTT. Protein: CASTKGQGTDTQYF.